A selection of T cell receptor beta chains follows, all from one sample in a study of immune evolution from preneoplasia to lung adenocarcinoma. Method: immunoSEQ multiplex PCR; TCRdb's copy keeps in-frame clones and lacks some. The top ten hold around 6.3% of the sample, which has about 6,100 clones, 80% seen once. Sequenced: FFPE minimally invasive lung adenocarcinoma tissue. These receptors were taken from a person aged 50-75 years with lung adenocarcinoma. CDR3s include the opening cysteine and the closing phenylalanine or tryptophan. The D gene is left open where the match is weak. The size entry is marked missing in some rows and otherwise reads once, few, many or a size class.

CASSQGDREITDTQYF | TGTGCCAGCAGCCAAGGGGACAGGGAAATCACAGATACGCAGTATTTT | TRBV4-2 | TRBD1 | . | TRBJ2-3
CSARHGYTF | TGCAGTGCCCGGCACGGCTACACCTTC | TRBV20-1 | . | . | TRBJ1-2
CASSSASGRIRQYF | TGTGCCAGCAGTTCCGCTAGCGGGAGGATAAGGCAGTACTTC | TRBV6-5 | TRBD2 | . | TRBJ2-7
CASSLIDRRNTEAFF | TGTGCCAGCAGCTTAATTGACAGGCGCAACACTGAAGCTTTCTTT | TRBV7-9 | . | . | TRBJ1-1
CASSPGTSGREGEQYF | TGCGCCAGCAGCCCAGGGACTAGCGGGAGAGAGGGCGAGCAGTACTTC | TRBV5-1 | TRBD2 | . | TRBJ2-7
CSVGGTDQPQHF | TGCAGCGTTGGGGGGACGGATCAGCCCCAGCATTTT | TRBV29-1 | . | few | TRBJ1-5
CASSLALGEDTEAFF | TGTGCCAGCAGCTTAGCGCTTGGGGAGGATACTGAAGCTTTCTTT | TRBV7-9 | . | few | TRBJ1-1
CASSSGLEGDKQYF | TGTGCCAGCAGCTCGGGACTAGAGGGCGACAAGCAGTATTTT | TRBV7-2 | TRBD2 | . | TRBJ2-3
CSAKQGYEQYF | TGCAGTGCTAAACAGGGCTACGAGCAGTACTTC | TRBV20-1 | . | . | TRBJ2-7
CASSYQLAGVQETQYF | TGTGCCAGCAGTTACCAACTAGCGGGAGTTCAAGAGACCCAGTACTTC | TRBV6-5 | TRBD2 | . | TRBJ2-5
CASSEAGLVYNEQFF | TGTGCCAGCAGTGAAGCGGGGCTAGTATACAATGAGCAGTTCTTC | TRBV6-1 | . | few | TRBJ2-1
CASTRDSLYEQYF | TGTGCCAGCACCCGGGACAGCCTCTACGAGCAGTACTTC | TRBV28 | TRBD1 | . | TRBJ2-7
CASSDLQGSSYEQYF | TGTGCCAGCAGTGATTTACAGGGTAGCTCCTACGAGCAGTACTTC | TRBV2 | . | . | TRBJ2-7
CASSFSRAQGGNTIYF | TGTGCCAGCAGTTTTAGCAGGGCACAGGGAGGAAACACCATATATTTT | TRBV28 | . | . | TRBJ1-3
CASSPLDTQYF | TGTGCCAGCAGCCCCCTAGATACGCAGTATTTT | TRBV7-2 | . | . | TRBJ2-3
CASSDAQGYEQYF | TGTGCCAGCAGTGATGCTCAGGGCTACGAGCAGTACTTC | TRBV25-1 | . | . | TRBJ2-7
CASSPLLGTDRGQGTEAFF | TGTGCCAGCTCACCACTCCTCGGAACGGACAGGGGTCAGGGAACTGAAGCTTTCTTT | TRBV18 | TRBD1 | . | TRBJ1-1
CASSFNSVNEQFF | TGTGCCAGCAGCTTTAATAGCGTGAATGAGCAATTCTTC | TRBV7-9 | . | . | TRBJ2-1
CAWRARGPNNEQFF | TGTGCCTGGAGGGCGCGGGGGCCGAACAATGAGCAGTTCTTC | TRBV30 | . | . | TRBJ2-1
CASSLSPVNTEAFF | TGTGCCAGCAGTTTATCTCCGGTAAACACTGAAGCTTTCTTT | TRBV27 | . | . | TRBJ1-1
CASTRGRSYEQYF | TGTGCCAGCACGCGAGGCCGGAGCTACGAGCAGTACTTC | TRBV2 | . | . | TRBJ2-7
CASGRQGGYYEQYF | TGTGCCAGCGGACGACAGGGAGGATACTACGAGCAGTACTTC | TRBV7-2 | . | . | TRBJ2-7
CASSKEIANTGELFF | TGTGCCAGTAGTAAGGAAATAGCCAACACCGGGGAGCTGTTTTTT | TRBV19 | . | . | TRBJ2-2
CASSYSGVNEKLFF | TGTGCCAGCAGTTACTCGGGGGTTAATGAAAAACTGTTTTTT | TRBV6-5 | . | . | TRBJ1-4
CASSLLTGGYEQYF | TGCGCCAGCAGCTTGCTAACAGGGGGCTACGAGCAGTACTTC | TRBV5-1 | TRBD1 | . | TRBJ2-7
CASRSGNGNTIYF | TGTGCCAGTCGGAGCGGTAATGGAAACACCATATATTTT | TRBV6-5 | . | . | TRBJ1-3
CASSQDPGQGTSEAFF | TGCGCCAGCAGCCAAGATCCAGGACAGGGGACCTCTGAAGCTTTCTTT | TRBV4-1 | TRBD1 | . | TRBJ1-1
CASSVWDSRAETQYF | TGTGCCAGCAGTGTTTGGGACAGCCGAGCAGAGACCCAGTACTTC | TRBV2 | TRBD1 | . | TRBJ2-5
CASSIPPGDRGIETQYF | TGTGCCAGTAGTATCCCACCTGGGGACAGGGGTATAGAGACCCAGTACTTC | TRBV19 | TRBD1 | . | TRBJ2-5
CASSRSSGTGELFF | TGTGCCAGCAGCAGGAGCTCGGGAACCGGGGAGCTGTTTTTT | TRBV9 | . | . | TRBJ2-2
CASSPGGDSPLHF | TGTGCCAGCAGCCCCGGAGGGGATTCACCCCTCCACTTT | TRBV7-3 | . | . | TRBJ1-6